This T cell receptor (beta chain) stems from a study of T cell changes during pregnancy in multiple sclerosis. Sequencing used immunoSEQ multiplex PCR; TCRdb keeps in-frame clones, though not all of them. The data contain about 44,000 clones, less than 95% of them singletons. The CDR3 is 14 amino acids. The germline V gene has CDR1 SGHTA and CDR2 FQGNSA. The ends were cut back, 1 base at V and 2 bases at J, with 9 bases in the middle. The starting material was CD4+ T cells from peripheral blood mononuclear cells, obtained in the third trimester of pregnancy. This clonotype was obtained from a female donor with multiple sclerosis, enrolled in a pregnancy study. The chain employs TRBV7-2 and TRBJ2-7; no definite D call. In nucleotides, the CDR3 is TGTGCCAGCAGCTTAGGTCCCAGAACCTACGAGCAGTACTTC. It translates to CASSLGPRTYEQYF.